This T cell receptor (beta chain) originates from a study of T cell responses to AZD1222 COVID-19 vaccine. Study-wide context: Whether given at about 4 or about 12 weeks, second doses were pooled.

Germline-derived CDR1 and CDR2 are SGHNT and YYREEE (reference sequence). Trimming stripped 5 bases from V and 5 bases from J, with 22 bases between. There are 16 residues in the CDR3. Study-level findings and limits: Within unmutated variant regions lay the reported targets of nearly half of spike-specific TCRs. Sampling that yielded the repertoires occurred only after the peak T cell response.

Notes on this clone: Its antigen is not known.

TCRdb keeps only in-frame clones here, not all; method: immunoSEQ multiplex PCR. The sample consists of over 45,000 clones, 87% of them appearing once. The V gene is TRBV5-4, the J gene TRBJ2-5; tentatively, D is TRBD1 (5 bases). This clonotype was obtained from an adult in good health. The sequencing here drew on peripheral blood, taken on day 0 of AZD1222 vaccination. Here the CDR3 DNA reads TGTGCCAGCAGTTCTAATGGGGCCGAAGCCGCGGAGACCCAGTACTTC. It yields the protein CASSSNGAEAAETQYF.